The rows below give T cell receptor beta chains drawn from one sample of a study of CXCR3-negative and CXCR3-positive naive CD8 T cells. TCRdb re-called the 5' RACE reads, yielding one record per CDR3 amino acid sequence without DNA. The repertoire table contains about 43,000 distinct CDR3 sequences. Sequences were obtained from memory CD8+ T cells from blood. The source of these receptors is a human donor in good health. Some clones in this sample may be carry-over from other donors' samples. The CDR3 runs from the conserved cysteine through the conserved F or W.

cdr3_length: 15; v_call: TRBV15; j_call: TRBJ2-7; cdr3_aa: CATSRSPGGTYEQYF
cdr3_length: 15; v_call: TRBV4-1; j_call: TRBJ2-5; cdr3_aa: CASSQDLGGGETQYF
cdr3_length: 16; v_call: TRBV6-5; j_call: TRBJ2-7; cdr3_aa: CASSYSTDRGWYEQYF
cdr3_length: 16; v_call: TRBV6-4; j_call: TRBJ2-1; cdr3_aa: CASSVTAGHGNNEQFF
cdr3_length: 17; v_call: TRBV4-1; j_call: TRBJ2-2; cdr3_aa: CASSQDPGTGLGGELFF
cdr3_length: 16; v_call: TRBV4-2; j_call: TRBJ1-1; cdr3_aa: CASSQDTYTAMAEAFF
cdr3_length: 15; v_call: TRBV7-8; j_call: TRBJ2-7; cdr3_aa: CASIPGDREYYEQYF
cdr3_length: 16; v_call: TRBV7-9; j_call: TRBJ2-3; cdr3_aa: CASSREAGSGTDTQYF
cdr3_length: 15; v_call: TRBV9; j_call: TRBJ2-3; cdr3_aa: CASSSRTEGLDTQYF
cdr3_length: 15; v_call: TRBV9; j_call: TRBJ2-1; cdr3_aa: CASSREGGANNEQFF
cdr3_length: 15; v_call: TRBV6-4; j_call: TRBJ1-2; cdr3_aa: CASSKAGTGGDGYTF
cdr3_length: 14; v_call: TRBV10-2; j_call: TRBJ2-3; cdr3_aa: CASSATSGGPSQYF
cdr3_length: 14; v_call: TRBV9; j_call: TRBJ2-2; cdr3_aa: CASSGGTVSGELFF
cdr3_length: 14; v_call: TRBV6-2/TRBV6-3; j_call: TRBJ1-1; cdr3_aa: CASRDRETSTEAFF
cdr3_length: 14; v_call: TRBV4-1; j_call: TRBJ2-7; cdr3_aa: CASSPQDRGYEQYF
cdr3_length: 17; v_call: TRBV4-3; j_call: TRBJ1-5; cdr3_aa: CASSQDGEQGKPQPQHF
cdr3_length: 14; v_call: TRBV7-9; j_call: TRBJ1-4; cdr3_aa: CASSFVGSVEKLFF
cdr3_length: 13; v_call: TRBV5-1; j_call: TRBJ2-7; cdr3_aa: CASSLAVTYEQYF
cdr3_length: 14; v_call: TRBV27; j_call: TRBJ2-4; cdr3_aa: CASSFGQGVDIQYF
cdr3_length: 14; v_call: TRBV4-3; j_call: TRBJ2-2; cdr3_aa: CASSPGQPTGELFF
cdr3_length: 15; v_call: TRBV3-1; j_call: TRBJ2-1; cdr3_aa: CASSRRASSYNEQFF
cdr3_length: 13; v_call: TRBV20-1; j_call: TRBJ2-2; cdr3_aa: CSASAANTGELFF
cdr3_length: 13; v_call: TRBV19; j_call: TRBJ1-4; cdr3_aa: CASHQGGNEKLFF
cdr3_length: 15; v_call: TRBV29-1; j_call: TRBJ1-1; cdr3_aa: CSVEGFGVSGTEAFF
cdr3_length: 12; v_call: TRBV14; j_call: TRBJ1-4; cdr3_aa: CASSQATKKLFF
cdr3_length: 15; v_call: TRBV7-6; j_call: TRBJ2-7; cdr3_aa: CASSPWEKGTDEQYF
cdr3_length: 13; v_call: TRBV24-1; j_call: TRBJ2-1; cdr3_aa: CATKSGVYNEQFF
cdr3_length: 13; v_call: TRBV29-1; j_call: TRBJ1-3; cdr3_aa: CSVEGDSGNAIYF
cdr3_length: 15; v_call: TRBV6-6; j_call: TRBJ1-2; cdr3_aa: CASSYRTGGDYGYTF
cdr3_length: 20; v_call: TRBV7-9; j_call: TRBJ2-3; cdr3_aa: CASSFCPGTSGGICTDTQYF
cdr3_length: 14; v_call: TRBV28; j_call: TRBJ2-7; cdr3_aa: CASSLFKGTYEQYF